This T cell receptor (beta chain) was found in a study of human T cells and chemical hapten exposure. Via MiXCR, TCRdb re-called the RACE reads, giving one row per CDR3 protein. The sample lists approximately 400,000 distinct CDR3 sequences, 5.1% seen once, with 2.5% to 3% in the top ten. Comments on this clonotype: Its specificity is not known.

Broader study findings: The count of PT1 expanded TCRs correlated positively with patch test score. TCRs whose frequency exceeded 1 in 1000 remained the same following DPC sensitization.

Stated time point: pre-sensitization, week 0. Treatment here: therapeutic diphenylcyclopropenone sensitization with weekly scalp DPC. The receptor comes from a woman aged 45-65 years with alopecia areata. Some clones in this sample may be carry-over from other donors' samples. Material: whole blood, obtained in connection with sensitization to the hapten diphenylcyclopropenone (DPC).

The CDR3, as DNA: TGTGCCAGCTCACCCCACCACTCTGGGGCCAACGTCCTGACTTTC. Its protein is CASSPHHSGANVLTF. The rearrangement uses TRBV18 and TRBJ2-6; D not certain. CDR1 and CDR2 (germline): KGHSH, LQKENI. V was clipped by 3 bases and J by 0 bases, with 6 bases between them. CDR3 length: 15 residues.